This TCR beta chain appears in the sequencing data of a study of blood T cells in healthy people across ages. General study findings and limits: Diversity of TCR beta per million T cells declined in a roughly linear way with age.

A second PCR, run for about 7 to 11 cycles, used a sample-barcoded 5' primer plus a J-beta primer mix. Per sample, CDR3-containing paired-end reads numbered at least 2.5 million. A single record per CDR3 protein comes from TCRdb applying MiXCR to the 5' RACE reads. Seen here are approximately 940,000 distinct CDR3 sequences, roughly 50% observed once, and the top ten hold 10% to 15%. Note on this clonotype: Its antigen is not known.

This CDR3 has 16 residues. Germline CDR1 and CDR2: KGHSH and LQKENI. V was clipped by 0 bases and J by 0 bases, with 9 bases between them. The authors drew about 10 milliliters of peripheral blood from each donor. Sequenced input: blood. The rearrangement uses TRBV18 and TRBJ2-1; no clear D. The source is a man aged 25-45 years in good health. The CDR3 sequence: CASSPPGRLSYNEQFF. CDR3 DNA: TGTGCCAGCTCACCACCGGGTAGGCTCTCCTACAATGAGCAGTTCTTC.